The following is a TCR beta chain sequence with its context. These data belong to a study of blood T cell repertoires in COVID-19. The CDR3 is 13 amino acids. The V segment lost 1 base and the J segment 7 bases; nucleotides outside the gene matches: 5. Germline loops: CDR1 GTSNPN, CDR2 SVGIG (reference sequence). Clones were sequenced by immunoSEQ multiplex PCR, and TCRdb holds only the in-frame ones, with some missing. The sample records roughly 200,000 clones, about nine tenths being singletons. The participants were between about 18 and 89 years old and came from about two dozen US areas. J is TRBJ2-7 and V is TRBV30; 9 bases line up with TRBD1. Sequencing was done on a sample of PBMCs or T cells enriched from blood (not recorded which). The source is a man aged 30 to 45 who had recovered from COVID-19. The CDR3, as DNA: TGTGCCTGGAGTGACAGGGGGCTTTGGGAGCAGTACTTC. Amino acids: CAWSDRGLWEQYF.